The rows below give T cell receptor beta chains drawn from one sample of a study of T cells in localized non-small cell lung cancer. Some clones are missing from TCRdb's copy, which holds only in-frame ones; the method was immunoSEQ multiplex PCR. The repertoire holds some 64,000 clones, with roughly 90% as singletons. The sequencing used peripheral blood, collected before any cancer treatment. The receptors originated from a woman between 40 and 69 years old with stage I lung adenocarcinoma. Both conserved end residues are part of each CDR3. The D gene is left open where the match is weak. Expanded clones are given a class, and other clones once, few, many or no size at all.

clone size,V gene,D gene,J gene,CDR3 protein,CDR3 DNA
-,TRBV2,TRBD1,TRBJ1-2,CATAPGQGTGYTF,TGTGCCACGGCTCCCGGACAGGGTACTGGCTACACCTTC
-,TRBV6-6,TRBD1,TRBJ1-2,CASSGQANYGYTF,TGTGCCAGCAGCGGACAGGCTAACTATGGCTACACCTTC
-,TRBV7-9,-,TRBJ1-1,CASSPGWDPEAFF,TGTGCCAGCAGCCCCGGGTGGGACCCAGAAGCTTTCTTT
-,TRBV2,-,TRBJ2-7,CASSEGTDYEQYF,TGTGCCAGCAGTGAAGGGACAGACTACGAGCAGTACTTC
-,TRBV18,-,TRBJ2-7,CASSPSRQSYEQYF,TGTGCCAGCTCACCCAGTCGCCAGTCCTACGAGCAGTACTTC
-,TRBV19,-,TRBJ2-5,CASSEGLETQYF,TGTGCCAGTTCCGAGGGGTTGGAGACCCAGTACTTC
-,TRBV19,-,TRBJ2-2,CASSIRGVHTGELFF,TGTGCCAGTAGTATAAGGGGGGTCCACACCGGGGAGCTGTTTTTT
-,TRBV18,-,TRBJ2-5,CASSRLRETQYF,TGTGCCAGCTCACGGTTGCGGGAGACCCAGTACTTC
once,TRBV7-3,-,TRBJ1-3,CASSLSGDGNTIYF,TGTGCCAGCAGCTTATCTGGGGACGGAAACACCATATATTTT
-,TRBV28,TRBD2,TRBJ2-6,CASSLRAGLVSGANVLTF,TGTGCCAGCAGTTTACGGGCAGGACTAGTCTCTGGGGCCAACGTCCTGACTTTC
few,TRBV5-1,-,TRBJ1-1,CASSLAMGQVPEAFF,TGCGCCAGCAGCTTGGCCATGGGGCAGGTTCCTGAAGCTTTCTTT
-,TRBV7-8,-,TRBJ2-5,CASSPGGSGETQYF,TGTGCCAGCAGCCCCGGTGGGAGTGGTGAGACCCAGTACTTC
-,TRBV6-5,-,TRBJ2-6,CASSYVAPGANVLTF,TGTGCCAGCAGTTACGTGGCACCTGGGGCCAACGTCCTGACTTTC
-,TRBV2,-,TRBJ1-1,CASSAATEAFF,TGTGCCAGCAGTGCGGCCACTGAAGCTTTCTTT
few,TRBV19,-,TRBJ1-5,CASSIESPAQPQHF,TGTGCCAGTAGTATTGAGTCTCCCGCCCAGCCCCAGCATTTT
-,TRBV19,-,TRBJ1-1,CASSIEGRWTEAFF,TGTGCCAGTAGTATTGAGGGGAGGTGGACTGAAGCTTTCTTT
-,TRBV27,-,TRBJ2-7,CASSLQQRSSYEQYF,TGTGCCAGCAGTTTACAACAGCGGAGCTCCTACGAGCAGTACTTC
-,TRBV7-6,-,TRBJ2-1,CASSLIGNEQFF,TGTGCCAGCAGCTTGATAGGGAATGAGCAGTTCTTC
-,TRBV6-1,TRBD2,TRBJ2-1,CASSEGASGVNEQFF,TGTGCCAGCAGTGAGGGGGCTAGCGGGGTCAATGAGCAGTTCTTC
-,TRBV10-3,TRBD2,TRBJ2-5,CAISLSGTSEETQYF,TGTGCCATCAGTTTATCCGGGACTAGCGAGGAGACCCAGTACTTC
-,TRBV11-2,-,TRBJ1-3,CASSLVDTGNTIYF,TGTGCCAGCAGCTTAGTTGATACTGGAAACACCATATATTTT
-,TRBV29-1,-,TRBJ1-1,CSVAFMAEAFF,TGCAGCGTGGCTTTCATGGCTGAAGCTTTCTTT
-,TRBV19,-,TRBJ1-2,CATAQSGTTNYGYTF,TGTGCCACCGCCCAGTCCGGGACAACAAACTATGGCTACACCTTC
once,TRBV5-5,-,TRBJ1-1,CASSPGSRDTEAFF,TGTGCCAGCAGCCCCGGGTCGCGGGACACTGAAGCTTTCTTT
few,TRBV18,-,TRBJ1-2,CASSPMGRDYGYTF,TGTGCCAGCTCACCGATGGGCAGGGACTATGGCTACACCTTC
once,TRBV6-4,-,TRBJ2-1,CASSGLGVDEQFF,TGTGCCAGCAGTGGCCTAGGTGTTGATGAGCAGTTCTTC
-,TRBV27,-,TRBJ1-5,CASSLVGAGGYSNQPQHF,TGTGCCAGCAGTTTAGTAGGGGCAGGCGGTTATAGCAATCAGCCCCAGCATTTT
-,TRBV5-8,TRBD2,TRBJ2-1,CASSWGERDYNEQFF,TGTGCCAGCAGCTGGGGTGAGCGGGACTACAATGAGCAGTTCTTC
-,TRBV5-1,-,TRBJ2-1,CASSFTAVRSILGSHEQFF,TGCGCCAGCAGCTTTACGGCAGTCAGGAGTATTCTTGGTAGTCATGAGCAGTTCTTC
-,TRBV5-5,-,TRBJ2-1,CASSTSSYNEQFF,TGTGCCAGCAGCACTTCCTCCTACAATGAGCAGTTCTTC
-,TRBV7-8,-,TRBJ1-1,CASSPPGTEAFF,TGTGCCAGCAGCCCACCGGGCACTGAAGCTTTCTTT
-,TRBV2,TRBD1,TRBJ2-7,CASSEEQGVAYEQYF,TGTGCCAGCAGTGAGGAACAGGGGGTGGCCTACGAGCAGTACTTC
-,TRBV28,-,TRBJ1-4,CASSPHPPREEKLFF,TGTGCCAGCAGCCCCCACCCCCCCAGGGAAGAAAAACTGTTTTTT
-,TRBV11-2,-,TRBJ1-1,CASSQSDTEAFF,TGTGCCAGCAGCCAATCTGACACTGAAGCTTTCTTT
-,TRBV28,TRBD1,TRBJ2-2,CASSFQDRDSGELFF,TGTGCCAGCAGTTTTCAGGACAGGGACTCCGGGGAGCTGTTTTTT
-,TRBV19,TRBD1,TRBJ1-1,CATIRQGARNTEAFF,TGTGCCACAATCAGACAGGGGGCGAGGAACACTGAAGCTTTCTTT
-,TRBV4-3,TRBD2,TRBJ2-1,CASSQLAGVSSSYNEQFF,TGCGCCAGCAGCCAGCTAGCGGGAGTTTCCAGCTCCTACAATGAGCAGTTCTTC
-,TRBV9,-,TRBJ1-1,CASSVVGGQGEAFF,TGTGCCAGCAGCGTAGTAGGGGGGCAGGGTGAAGCTTTCTTT
-,TRBV2,TRBD1,TRBJ2-3,CASSEGDRTSADTQYF,TGTGCCAGCAGTGAAGGGGACAGGACCAGCGCAGATACGCAGTATTTT
-,TRBV7-2,-,TRBJ2-3,CASSLWQGGTDTQYF,TGTGCCAGCAGCTTATGGCAGGGAGGCACAGATACGCAGTATTTT
few,TRBV19,TRBD1,TRBJ1-2,CASSIGTGDGYTF,TGTGCCAGTAGTATTGGGACAGGGGATGGCTACACCTTC
-,TRBV2,-,TRBJ1-4,CASSLGSTNEKLFF,TGTGCCAGCAGCCTAGGGTCCACTAATGAAAAACTGTTTTTT
-,TRBV7-2,-,TRBJ2-5,CASSVLQGGETQYF,TGTGCCAGCAGCGTACTACAGGGTGGGGAGACCCAGTACTTC
-,TRBV7-3,-,TRBJ2-1,CASSLSRDYNEQFF,TGTGCCAGCAGCCTCTCGAGGGATTACAATGAGCAGTTCTTC
-,TRBV11-2,-,TRBJ2-3,CASSLVGAGTQYF,TGTGCCAGCAGCTTAGTAGGTGCGGGAACGCAGTATTTT
-,TRBV6-6,-,TRBJ2-7,CASSYWQGSSYEQYF,TGTGCCAGCAGTTACTGGCAGGGGAGCTCCTACGAGCAGTACTTC
-,TRBV11-2,TRBD2,TRBJ2-1,CASSLAGGTEQFF,TGTGCCAGCAGCCTAGCGGGAGGAACTGAGCAGTTCTTC
-,TRBV28,-,TRBJ2-7,CASSLGGLGEQYF,TGTGCCAGCAGTTTGGGGGGGCTTGGCGAGCAGTACTTC
-,TRBV30,-,TRBJ2-7,CAWKEDGNYYEQYF,TGTGCCTGGAAGGAGGACGGCAATTACTACGAGCAGTACTTC